This record covers a single T cell receptor beta chain. The data belong to a study of T cell changes during pregnancy in multiple sclerosis. Sequencing was performed with immunoSEQ multiplex PCR; in TCRdb, only in-frame clones are kept and a portion is missing. In the table there are 84,000 or so clones, over 90% of which are singletons. The CDR3 is 14 amino acids. With 4 bases removed from V and 3 bases from J, the gap between germline ends came to 12 bases. The germline V gene encodes CDR1 MNHEY and CDR2 SMNVEV (reference sequence). This receptor was obtained from a female donor with multiple sclerosis, enrolled in a pregnancy study. The sequencing here drew on peripheral blood, taken in the third trimester of pregnancy. J is TRBJ1-2 and V is TRBV27; TRBD1 might be the D (6 bases). The DNA of the CDR3 is TGTGCCAGCAGTTACTCTAAGGGGGACTATGGCTACACCTTC. It encodes CASSYSKGDYGYTF.